These T cell receptor beta chains were read from a single sample in a study of blood T cell repertoires in COVID-19. Profiled with immunoSEQ multiplex PCR; TCRdb holds only in-frame clones, not every one. The table includes 250,000 to 300,000 clones, roughly 86% detected once. The sample comprised peripheral blood. These receptors came from a man aged 18 to 29 with active or convalescent COVID-19. The CDR3 runs from the conserved cysteine through the conserved F or W. D genes are given only for firm matches. Size is omitted from some rows. Given values are once, few, many or a class for expanded clones.

j_call	v_call	d_call	clone_size	cdr3_nt	cdr3_aa
TRBJ2-5	TRBV14	TRBD1	-	TGTGCCAGCAGCCTGGGGACAGTAAAGGAGACCCAGTACTTC	CASSLGTVKETQYF
TRBJ1-1	TRBV7-2	-	-	TGTGCCAGCAGCTTATCGATGAGAGGGGCTTTCTTT	CASSLSMRGAFF
TRBJ1-6	TRBV7-9	TRBD1	-	TGTGCCAGCAGTCATACCGGGACAGGGACGCCCCTCCACTTT	CASSHTGTGTPLHF
TRBJ1-3	TRBV7-9	-	few	TGTGCCAGCAGCTTCGGACAGACCTCTGGAAACACCATATATTTT	CASSFGQTSGNTIYF
TRBJ1-2	TRBV14	-	-	TGTGCCAGCAGCCGCTTCGTCCGGGGTTCTATCCCGGGTGGTGTCTACACCTTC	CASSRFVRGSIPGGVYTF
TRBJ2-5	TRBV6-2/TRBV6-3	TRBD1	once	TGTGCCAGCAGTCGCCAGGGGGCTCGGCAAGAGACCCAGTACTTC	CASSRQGARQETQYF
TRBJ2-7	TRBV28	TRBD1	-	TGTGCCAGCCGGGACAGGGTCGATGGAGAGCAGTACTTC	CASRDRVDGEQYF
TRBJ1-5	TRBV19	TRBD1	once	TGTGCCAGTAGTTACGGGACAGGGAGTGGTCCCCAGCATTTT	CASSYGTGSGPQHF
TRBJ1-3	TRBV19	-	-	TGTGCCAGTAGTATAGTAACAGGCAGCTTCTCTGGAAACACCATATATTTT	CASSIVTGSFSGNTIYF
TRBJ2-3	TRBV7-7	TRBD2	-	TGTGCCAGCAGCAGGGCTAGCGGAAGCACAGATACGCAGTATTTT	CASSRASGSTDTQYF
TRBJ2-7	TRBV27	-	once	TGTGCCAGCAACGAACAGGGGACTGGGAACGAGCAGTACTTC	CASNEQGTGNEQYF
TRBJ2-5	TRBV28	TRBD2	-	TGTGCCACAACTCTAGCGGGGGGTATAGAGACCCAGTACTTC	CATTLAGGIETQYF
TRBJ2-5	TRBV14	-	-	TGTGCCAGCAGCCAAGATAAAAGGGGGGGCATGGTGAGAGAGACCCAGTACTTC	CASSQDKRGGMVRETQYF
TRBJ2-7	TRBV4-1	TRBD1	-	TGCGCCAGCAGCCCAAAACCGACTGACAGGGGTGAGGATCGGCAGTACTTC	CASSPKPTDRGEDRQYF
TRBJ2-7	TRBV4-1	TRBD2	-	TGCGCCAGTAGCTCGCTGGATTTAGCGGGGTACCACACCTCCTACGAGCAGTACTTC	CASSSLDLAGYHTSYEQYF
TRBJ2-5	TRBV24-1	TRBD2	-	TGTGCCCCCGGGGGGTTTACGCCGCCCGGGAAAGAGACCCAGTACTTC	CAPGGFTPPGKETQYF